A selection of T cell receptor beta chains follows, all from one sample in a study of CD8 T cells in Susac syndrome. TCRdb processed the immunoSEQ multiplex PCR reads anew with MiXCR; each CDR3 protein has one entry. The sample yields fewer than 90,000 distinct CDR3 sequences, over 85% seen once. Sequenced sample: CD8+ T cells from PBMCs. All receptors come from a human donor with Susac syndrome. Each CDR3 is given without its conserved first and last residue.

>TRBV30|TRBJ1-1
AWSEGQAHTEAF
>TRBV29-1|TRBJ2-5
SVRVDSRYQETQY
>TRBV5-1|TRBJ1-2
ASSSDGTGGNYGYT
>TRBV30|TRBJ2-7
AWRSGGPYEQY
>TRBV12-3/TRBV12-4|TRBJ2-5
ASTSPGTAQETQY
>TRBV12-3/TRBV12-4|TRBJ2-2
ASSARLGTSGPNTGELF
>TRBV7-6|TRBJ1-2
ASSFNRDTFNYGYT
>TRBV27|TRBJ2-5
AVGGGMETQY
>TRBV29-1|TRBJ2-1
SVPGTGPHNEQF
>TRBV12-3/TRBV12-4|TRBJ1-2
ASSTGDRYT
>TRBV5-1|TRBJ2-3
ASSLAGQRGPSSTDTQY
>TRBV28|TRBJ2-1
ASTDREGNEQF
>TRBV5-1|TRBJ1-2
ASSPLGEGNYGYT
>TRBV24-1|TRBJ2-5
ATSDSGTGTRETQY
>TRBV5-1|TRBJ2-2
ASSFTGVSTGELF
>TRBV6-6|TRBJ1-4
ASSYSGQGFGEKLF
>TRBV20-1|TRBJ2-7
SARQLLGVEQY
>TRBV29-1|TRBJ2-2
SVTGLVSGELF
>TRBV6-1|TRBJ1-3
ASRTALLFGNTIY
>TRBV6-6|TRBJ2-7
ASSYRAPAVEQY
>TRBV30|TRBJ2-3
AWSVGYTDTQY
>TRBV10-3|TRBJ2-2
AIHSGRGGELF
>TRBV2|TRBJ1-2
ASSGRVNYGYT